A single sample is the source of the 9 T cell receptor beta chains below, sequenced in a study of blood T cells in healthy people across ages. Combining a sample-barcoded 5' primer with a J-beta primer mix, a second PCR ran for roughly 7 to 12 cycles. TCRdb ran MiXCR on the 5' RACE reads and lists one entry per CDR3 protein. The sample consists of 1.8 million or so distinct CDR3 sequences, roughly 43% of them appearing once. The sequenced sample was blood. Every receptor here comes from a human donor in good health.

This clonotype showed up many times. Germline and junction disagree at one end, which may indicate a read error. J is TRBJ2-5 and V is TRBV5-1, with D unresolved. The CDR3 length is 11 residues. Germline V CDR1 and CDR2: SGHRS, YFSETQ. For the CDR3, the DNA is TGTGCCAGCAGCCGAGAAGAGACCCAGTACTTC. Residues: CASSREETQYF.

The rearrangement links TRBV4-3 to TRBJ2-1; D gene ambiguous. Germline assignment: CDR1 LGHNA and CDR2 YSLEER. The CDR3 is 13 amino acids. V shed 1 base and J shed 5 bases, with 6 bases lying between them. CDR3 bases: TGCGCCAGCAGCCAAGTCTGGGACAATGAGCAGTTCTTC. It yields the protein CASSQVWDNEQFF.

Ten or more counts support this clonotype. In DNA form, the CDR3 reads TGTGCCAGCAGTTCTCGAGTCACAGATACGCAGTATTTT. This codes for CASSSRVTDTQYF. V is TRBV7-9 and J is TRBJ2-3; D gene ambiguous. In germline, CDR1 is SEHNR, CDR2 FQNEAQ (reference sequence). The CDR3 sequence is 13 residues long. With 6 bases removed from V and 2 bases from J, the gap between germline ends came to 9 bases.

This clonotype appeared a few times. This chain uses TRBV7-9 with TRBJ2-1; D is perhaps TRBD1 or TRBD2 (5 bases each). V was cut by 3 bases and J by 0 bases, with 12 bases left in between. The CDR3 contains 16 residues. Germline-derived CDR1 and CDR2 are SEHNR and FQNEAQ (reference sequence). The chain's CDR3 is CASSFVPGSSYNEQFF. CDR3 DNA sequence: TGTGCCAGCAGCTTCGTTCCAGGGAGCTCCTACAATGAGCAGTTCTTC.

This clonotype showed up many times. The chain combines TRBV29-1 with TRBJ2-7, with 8 bases aligning to TRBD1. This CDR3 is 12 amino acids long. CDR1 SQVTM and CDR2 ANQGSEA come from the germline V gene. Germline trimming cut 6 bases from V and 2 bases from J; bases unmatched to any gene: 3. The CDR3 nucleotides read TGCAGCGTCGGGACAGGTACCTACGAGCAGTACTTC. Residues: CSVGTGTYEQYF.

This clonotype has more than one count but fewer than ten. The chain couples TRBV12-3 or TRBV12-4 to TRBJ1-1; D is ambiguous. The CDR3 length is 15 residues. Between the trimmed V and J ends, which lost 6 bases and 5 bases, there was a span of 19 bases. This CDR3 is CASSLRTGGITEAFF. The DNA of the CDR3 is TGTGCCAGCAGCCTTCGGACGGGAGGGATAACTGAAGCTTTCTTT.

This clonotype is a singleton in its sample. The rearrangement links TRBV20-1 to TRBJ1-1; 8 bases map to TRBD1. The V gene's germline CDR1 is DFQATT and CDR2 SNEGSKA (reference sequence). The CDR3 length is 12 residues. The CDR3 DNA follows: TGCAGGGGGGACAGGATAAACACTGAAGCTTTCTTT. Its translation: CRGDRINTEAFF.

The V call is TRBV6-2 or TRBV6-3, the J call TRBJ2-7; maybe TRBD2 (6 bases). The CDR3 runs to 15 residues. CDR1 is MNHEY and CDR2 is SVGEGT in the germline V gene. The germline V and J ends were trimmed by 6 bases and 3 bases, with 18 bases remaining between them. DNA of the CDR3: TGTGCCAGCAGAGAGGCGGGACGGGGATTCTACGAGCAGTACTTC. Residues: CASREAGRGFYEQYF.

This chain joins TRBV7-2 and TRBJ2-3, with TRBD2 identical over 13 bases. Per the germline V gene, CDR1 is SGHTA and CDR2 is FQGNSA. This CDR3 has 16 amino acids. V lost 7 bases, J lost 3 bases, and 7 bases stayed unmatched. CDR3 amino acids: CASNPLAGGRTDTQYF. In DNA form, the CDR3 reads TGTGCCAGCAACCCACTAGCGGGGGGGCGTACAGATACGCAGTATTTT.